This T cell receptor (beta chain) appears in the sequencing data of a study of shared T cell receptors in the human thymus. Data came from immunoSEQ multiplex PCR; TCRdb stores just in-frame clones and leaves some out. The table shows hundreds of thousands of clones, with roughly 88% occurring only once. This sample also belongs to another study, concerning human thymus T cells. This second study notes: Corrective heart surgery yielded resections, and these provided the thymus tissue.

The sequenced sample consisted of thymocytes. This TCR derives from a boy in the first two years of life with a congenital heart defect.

CDR3 nucleotide sequence: TGCGCCAGCAGCCAGCTTAGTACGAGCGGGTCCCAAGAGACCCAGTACTTC. The encoded protein is CASSQLSTSGSQETQYF. The chain links TRBV4-3 to TRBJ2-5, with D maybe TRBD2 (6 bases). This CDR3 comprises 17 residues. Between the trimmed V and J ends, which lost 3 bases and 1 base, there was a span of 18 bases. From germline, CDR1 is LGHNA and CDR2 YSLEER.